This T cell receptor (beta chain) was sequenced for a study of cytomegalovirus exposure and HLA in healthy donors. Vbeta (60) and Jbeta (13) primers were used in the PCR. The method was immunoSEQ multiplex PCR; TCRdb's version includes in-frame clones alone and lacks a portion of them. In the table there are about 160,000 clones, roughly 85% of which are singletons. V was clipped by 3 bases and J by 6 bases; unmatched bases: 12. The length of the CDR3 is 15 residues. The V gene's germline CDR1 is GTSNPN and CDR2 SVGIG (reference sequence). Study results and limitations: According to a later analysis, most TCR beta chains associated with CMV appeared HLA-restricted.

Turning to this clone: What it binds is not known.

This TCR was recovered from a man aged 18 to 35 in good health and CMV-seropositive. The sample comprised PBMCs. V is TRBV30 and J is TRBJ1-1, with 8 bases lining up with TRBD1. The CDR3 nucleotides are TGTGCCTGGAGGGTTACAGGGGGGAGGTTCCCTGAAGCTTTCTTT. As protein: CAWRVTGGRFPEAFF.